These 20 T cell receptor beta chains were all obtained from the same sample, sequenced in a study of read filtering for tumor transcriptome and immune sequencing. Molecular barcoded adaptors covering alpha/delta and beta/gamma chains were used on approximately 400 ng RNA. TCRdb processed the reads anew with MiXCR; each CDR3 protein has one entry. The repertoire holds 100,000 to 150,000 distinct CDR3 sequences, with roughly 13% as singletons. Input material: a population of CD138-negative cells sorted from bone marrow. These receptors were collected from a donor aged 40 or older with multiple myeloma.

Comment on this clonotype: A clone one base away is much larger, so this may be a read error. V is TRBV12-3 or TRBV12-4 and J is TRBJ2-6, with D possibly being TRBD2 (6 bases). CDR3 length equals 15 residues. CDR3 protein: CVSSLAGSGANVLTF. DNA for the CDR3: TGTGTCAGCAGTTTGGCGGGGAGTGGGGCCAACGTCCTGACTTTC.

There are many counts of this clonotype. The chain carries TRBV5-6 and TRBJ2-1, with 10 bases aligning to TRBD1. The CDR3 spans 16 residues. The germline V gene has CDR1 SGHDT and CDR2 YYEEEE. The V gene end was trimmed by 2 bases and the J gene end by 2 bases; junction bases not matched to a gene: 4. Here the CDR3 reads CASSFDRGRTYNEQFF. The CDR3 coding sequence is TGTGCCAGCAGCTTTGACAGGGGGCGGACCTACAATGAGCAGTTCTTC.

This clonotype was picked up many times. The gene calls are TRBV29-1 and TRBJ2-1; a possible D gene is TRBD2 (5 bases). Germline V lookup: CDR1 SQVTM, CDR2 ANQGSEA. Trimming removed 8 bases from V and 6 bases from J, with 8 bases in between. CDR3 length equals 10 residues. The CDR3 sequence is CSYRGNEQFF. CDR3 coding DNA: TGCAGCTATCGGGGCAATGAGCAGTTCTTC.

The chain is built from TRBV27 and TRBJ2-1, with 13 bases lining up with TRBD2. This CDR3 has 20 residues. Germline CDR1 MNHEY, CDR2 SMNVEV (reference sequence). V trimming: 6 bases; J trimming: 0 bases; junction bases outside the gene matches: 14. CDR3 bases: TGTGCCAGCAGCCGAGCCGCGGTTAGGACTAGCGGGAGCTCCTACAATGAGCAGTTCTTC. Residues: CASSRAAVRTSGSSYNEQFF.

Of note for this clonotype: This may be a read error, as it is one base from a much larger clone. V usage is TRBV4-1 and J usage is TRBJ1-2, with 8 bases fitting TRBD1. The germline V gene encodes CDR1 MGHRA and CDR2 YSYEKL. The CDR3 has 15 residues. CDR3 residues: CATSQGDRTGYGYTF. CDR3 sequence (DNA): TGCGCCACCAGCCAAGGGGACCGGACAGGGTACGGCTACACCTTC.

V is TRBV19 and J is TRBJ2-1, with D perhaps being TRBD1 or TRBD2 (6 bases each). The CDR3 covers 16 residues. V shed 3 bases and J shed 7 bases, with 19 bases lying between them. From germline, CDR1 is LNHDA and CDR2 SQIVND (reference sequence). The CDR3: CASSIRGGKGNNEQFF. CDR3 DNA sequence: TGTGCCAGTAGTATCCGAGGGGGGAAGGGAAATAATGAGCAGTTCTTC. The entire variable domain, with the rest obtained from reference TRBV19 and TRBJ2-1, is as follows: DGGITQSPKYLFRKEGQNVTLSCEQNLNHDAMYWYRQDPGQGLRLIYYSQIVNDFQKGDIAEGYSVSREKKESFPLTVTSAQKNPTAFYLCASSIRGGKGNNEQFFGPGTRLTVL.

V is TRBV11-2 and J is TRBJ2-3, with D perhaps matching TRBD1 (6 bases). Germline V lookup: CDR1 SGHAT, CDR2 FQNNGV. V lost 3 bases and J lost 0, with 7 bases in between. CDR3 length: 14 amino acids. The CDR3 region has the DNA TGTGCCAGCAGCTTTGGGACAAGCACAGATACGCAGTATTTT. Translating gives CASSFGTSTDTQYF.

This clonotype was found many times. The chain joins TRBV5-1 to TRBJ2-1, with TRBD2 matching 13 bases. CDR1 is SGHRS and CDR2 is YFSETQ in the germline V gene. With V trimmed by 5 bases and J by 7 bases, 15 bases remained unmatched. The CDR3 is 18 amino acids. The CDR3 coding sequence is TGCGCCAGCAGTACAGGACGCCCCGGGACTAGCGGGGTGAATGAGCAGTTCTTC. It translates to CASSTGRPGTSGVNEQFF.

This clonotype has at least ten counts. The rearrangement joins TRBV12-3 or TRBV12-4 to TRBJ2-5; 8 bases align to TRBD1. Trimming took 1 base from V and 5 from J; bases not matched to a gene: 6. This CDR3 region has 15 residues. This CDR3 reads CASSLVVRGQETQYF. The CDR3 nucleotides read TGTGCCAGCAGTTTAGTTGTCAGGGGGCAGGAGACCCAGTACTTC.

This clonotype has at least ten counts. The chain couples TRBV10-3 to TRBJ2-3; D gene unclear. Trimming stripped 4 bases from V and 6 bases from J, with 8 bases between. Germline assignment: CDR1 ENHRY and CDR2 SYGVKD. CDR3 length equals 12 residues. CDR3 DNA sequence: TGTGCCATCAGTGGATCGGATGATACGCAGTATTTT. It translates to CAISGSDDTQYF.

Concerning this clonotype: An end of the junction differs from the germline gene, which may be a read error. The chain has TRBV7-6 and TRBJ2-5; the D is unclear. Germline CDR1 and CDR2: SGHVS and FNYEAQ. The CDR3 is 12 amino acids. In nucleotides, the CDR3 is TGTGCCGGCAGCTTATACCAAGAGACCCAGTACTTC. Protein: CAGSLYQETQYF.

Of note for this clonotype: A much larger clone sits a single nucleotide away, making a read error possible. The gene calls are TRBV3-1 and TRBJ1-5; D unclear. V was trimmed by 4 bases and J by 7 bases, leaving 14 bases between them. Germline CDR1 is LGHDT and CDR2 is YNNKEL (reference sequence). This CDR3 has 14 amino acids. In DNA, the CDR3 is TGTGCCAGCAGCCGAGCTGAGGTCTCGCAGCCCCAGCATTTT. Protein product: CASSRAEVSQPQHF.

This rearrangement joins TRBV24-1 to TRBJ2-1, with a tentative D call TRBD1 (6 bases). V gave up 2 bases and J gave up 5 bases, with 15 bases separating them. The CDR3 is 16 residues long. Per germline, CDR1 KGHDR and CDR2 SFDVKD. DNA of the CDR3: TGTGCCACCAGTGATTCAGGGGTTTCAGGAGACAATGAGCAGTTCTTC. It specifies CATSDSGVSGDNEQFF.

This clonotype has at least ten counts. The chain has TRBV6-2 or TRBV6-3 and TRBJ2-1; D tentatively fits TRBD1 or TRBD2 (5 bases each). The CDR3 is 15 residues long. Per the germline V gene, CDR1 is MNHEY and CDR2 is SVGEGT. V lost 2 bases to trimming and J lost 10 bases, with 18 bases between them. CDR3 amino acids: CASSYGTGGRGEQFF. CDR3 DNA sequence: TGTGCCAGCAGTTACGGGACGGGTGGTCGGGGAGAGCAGTTCTTC.

This clonotype occurred a few times. The chain is built from TRBV20-1 and TRBJ2-5; 7 nucleotides align to TRBD2. Germline CDR1 and CDR2: DFQATT and SNEGSKA (reference sequence). CDR3 length: 14 amino acids. Germline trimming cut 6 bases from V and 9 bases from J; bases unmatched to any gene: 16. This CDR3 is CSARGGGARGPQYF. As DNA, the CDR3 is TGCAGTGCCCGAGGCGGGGGAGCCAGAGGGCCCCAGTACTTC.

Ten or more counts support this clonotype. V is TRBV20-1 and J is TRBJ1-1; D remains ambiguous. Trimming stripped 3 bases from V and 0 bases from J, with 11 bases between. The CDR3 loop spans 14 amino acids. Germline V gene lookup returns CDR1 DFQATT and CDR2 SNEGSKA (reference sequence). The CDR3 spells CSASRDLMNTEAFF. The CDR3 DNA follows: TGCAGTGCTAGCCGGGATTTAATGAACACTGAAGCTTTCTTT.

This clonotype was recorded at least ten times. The rearrangement uses TRBV6-6 and TRBJ2-1; 8 nucleotides agree with TRBD1. The ends lost 6 bases at V and 4 bases at J; junction bases unmatched: 8. The CDR3 consists of 15 residues. Looked up from germline, CDR1 is MNHNY and CDR2 is SVGAGI (reference sequence). The CDR3 loop reads CASSPGTGDYNEQFF. Here the CDR3 DNA reads TGTGCCAGCAGCCCCGGGACAGGAGATTACAATGAGCAGTTCTTC.

There are many counts of this clonotype. J is TRBJ1-1 and V is TRBV29-1; D not resolved. V was shortened by 1 base and J by 2 bases, with 5 bases between the two germline ends. The CDR3 extends over 12 amino acids. In germline, CDR1 is SQVTM, CDR2 ANQGSEA. CDR3 coding DNA: TGCAGCGTTGAAGGAAAAAACACTGAAGCTTTCTTT. It codes for CSVEGKNTEAFF.

As regards this clonotype: Being one base from a much bigger clone, this may be a read error. The CDR3 carries no conserved terminal phenylalanine or tryptophan, so it likely arises from a read error. The gene calls are TRBV6-1 and TRBJ2-3, with D unclear. The CDR3 is 12 amino acids. Germline CDR1 MNHNS, CDR2 SASEGT. V lost 4 bases and J lost 8, with 10 bases in between. CDR3 nucleotide sequence: TGTGCCAGCAGTGTACCTAAGGGTACGCAGTATTCT. This translates into CASSVPKGTQYS.

This clonotype was detected many times. V is TRBV7-9 and J is TRBJ1-5; no definite D call. The germline CDR1 and CDR2 sequences are SEHNR and FQNEAQ (reference sequence). V lost 8 bases, J lost 2 bases, and 10 bases lay in between. The CDR3 is 13 residues long. CDR3 sequence (DNA): TGTGCCAGCGGTCCCGGGGGCAATCAGCCCCAGCATTTT. Its translation is CASGPGGNQPQHF. The whole variable domain, remainder taken from reference TRBV7-9 and TRBJ1-5, is DTGVSQNPRHKITKRGQNVTFRCDPISEHNRLYWYRQTLGQGPEFLTYFQNEAQLEKSRLLSDRFSAERPKGSFSTLEIQRTEQGDSAMYLCASGPGGNQPQHFGDGTRLSIL.